In this sample, the clone carrying this TCR beta chain turned up many times. Antigen specificity is unknown. Described time point: sample taken at primary tumor resection. Donation came from some 73 patients with untreated early-stage non-small cell lung cancer. Whole RNA was taken from tumor, nontumor lung or frozen PBMC; it was then sequenced unsorted. The trim removed 3 bases at V and 2 bases at J, leaving 4 bases unmatched. The CDR3 sequence is 15 residues long. Germline lookup yields CDR1 LNHDA and CDR2 SQIVND (reference sequence). This entry belongs to a study of spatial heterogeneity in lung cancer. Study conclusions and caveats: Blood contained ubiquitous expanded tumor TCRs more at resection than at follow-up.

Individual TCR cDNA molecules each bore their own unique molecular identifier. One entry per CDR3 protein results from TCRdb running MiXCR on the 5' RACE reads. Here the sample spans nearly 80,000 distinct CDR3 sequences, about 8% being singletons. This sequence was found in a male donor with early-stage non-small cell lung cancer. This chain links TRBV19 with TRBJ2-3; TRBD2 matches 8 bases. Sequencing was performed on PBMCs, taken at surgery. In DNA, the CDR3 is TGTGCCAGTAGTATTGGCGGGAGGCCCACAGATACGCAGTATTTT. It specifies CASSIGGRPTDTQYF. Looking up the rest from reference TRBV19 and TRBJ2-3 gives the full variable domain: DGGITQSPKYLFRKEGQNVTLSCEQNLNHDAMYWYRQDPGQGLRLIYYSQIVNDFQKGDIAEGYSVSREKKESFPLTVTSAQKNPTAFYLCASSIGGRPTDTQYFGPGTRLTVL.